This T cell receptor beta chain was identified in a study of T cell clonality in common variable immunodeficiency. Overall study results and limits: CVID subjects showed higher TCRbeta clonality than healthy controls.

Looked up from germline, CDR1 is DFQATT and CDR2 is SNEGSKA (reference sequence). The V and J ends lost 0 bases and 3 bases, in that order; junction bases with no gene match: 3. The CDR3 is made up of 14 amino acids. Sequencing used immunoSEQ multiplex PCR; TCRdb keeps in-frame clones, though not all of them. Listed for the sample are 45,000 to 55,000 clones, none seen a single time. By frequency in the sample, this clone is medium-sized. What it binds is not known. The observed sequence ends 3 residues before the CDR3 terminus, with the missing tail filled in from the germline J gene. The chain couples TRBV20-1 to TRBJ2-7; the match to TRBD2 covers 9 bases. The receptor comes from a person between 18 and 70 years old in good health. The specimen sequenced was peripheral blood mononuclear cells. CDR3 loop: CSARDGRGGYEQYF. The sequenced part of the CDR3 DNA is TGCAGTGCTAGAGATGGGCGGGGGGGCTACGAG.